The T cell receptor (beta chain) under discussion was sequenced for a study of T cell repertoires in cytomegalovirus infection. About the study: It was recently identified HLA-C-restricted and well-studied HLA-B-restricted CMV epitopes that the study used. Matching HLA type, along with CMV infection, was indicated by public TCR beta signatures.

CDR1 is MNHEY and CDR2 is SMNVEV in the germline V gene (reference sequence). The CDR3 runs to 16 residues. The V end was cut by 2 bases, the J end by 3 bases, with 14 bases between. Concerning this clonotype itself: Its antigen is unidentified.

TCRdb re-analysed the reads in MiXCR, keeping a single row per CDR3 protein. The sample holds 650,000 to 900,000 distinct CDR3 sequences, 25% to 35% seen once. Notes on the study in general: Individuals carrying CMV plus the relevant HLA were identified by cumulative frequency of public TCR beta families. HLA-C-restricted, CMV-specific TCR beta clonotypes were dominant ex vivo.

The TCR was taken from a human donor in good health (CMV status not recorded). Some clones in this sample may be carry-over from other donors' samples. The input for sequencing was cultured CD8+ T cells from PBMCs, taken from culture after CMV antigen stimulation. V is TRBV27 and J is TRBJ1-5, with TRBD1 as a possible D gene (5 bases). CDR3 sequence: CASSLVGGRSNQPQHF. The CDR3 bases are TGTGCCAGCAGTTTAGTCGGGGGAAGATCCAATCAGCCCCAGCATTTT.